These 2 T cell receptor beta chains share one sample of origin, sequenced in a study of cytomegalovirus exposure and HLA in healthy donors. The primer mix had 60 Vbeta and 13 Jbeta primers. Sequencing used immunoSEQ multiplex PCR; TCRdb keeps in-frame clones, though not all of them. The profile shows under 200,000 clones, 73% of them singletons. The sample consisted of PBMCs. The receptors shown here come from a woman between 25 and 40 years old in good health and CMV-seronegative.

This chain links TRBV7-9 with TRBJ1-2; 8 bases match TRBD1. V gave up 4 bases and J gave up 5 bases; unmatched junction bases: 9. CDR1 SEHNR and CDR2 FQNEAQ come from the germline V gene (reference sequence). The CDR3 has 15 amino acids. The CDR3 nucleotides are TGTGCCAGCAGCTCCAGACAGGGGCACCCATATGGCTACACCTTC. It yields the protein CASSSRQGHPYGYTF. The full variable domain, its missing parts supplied by reference TRBV7-9 and TRBJ1-2, is DTGVSQNPRHKITKRGQNVTFRCDPISEHNRLYWYRQTLGQGPEFLTYFQNEAQLEKSRLLSDRFSAERPKGSFSTLEIQRTEQGDSAMYLCASSSRQGHPYGYTFGSGTRLTVV.

The CDR3 here is CASSQAPLAGGLYNEQFF. DNA for the CDR3: TGCGCCAGCAGCCAAGCTCCCTTAGCGGGGGGACTCTACAATGAGCAGTTCTTC. The chain is built from TRBV4-1 and TRBJ2-1; 10 nucleotides agree with TRBD2. Germline V gene data show CDR1 as MGHRA and CDR2 as YSYEKL. CDR3 size: 18 residues. Germline trimming cut 1 base from V and 3 bases from J; bases unmatched to any gene: 9.